This paragraph reports one TCR beta chain. Its target is unknown. Controls had myeloablative marrow grafts with methotrexate and calcineurin inhibitor, sampled at 1 year. The data are from a study of T cells after posttransplantation cyclophosphamide. Assay: immunoSEQ multiplex PCR; the TCRdb copy retains only in-frame clones and omits some. The profile covers roughly 23,000 clones, with about 90% appearing a single time and less than 9.5% taken by the ten largest. Study-wide results and caveats: Later blood repertoires were often dominated by clones from the donor CD8+ memory compartment. Skin or GI-infiltrating T cells shared few TRB sequences with blood.

The germline V gene encodes CDR1 KGHSH and CDR2 LQKENI. V shed 4 bases, J shed 5 bases, and the junction held 8 bases outside the gene matches. The CDR3 contains 16 residues. The starting material was PBMCs, obtained after an allogeneic stem cell transplant with a calcineurin inhibitor and methotrexate. The chain has TRBV18 and TRBJ2-3, with 11 bases matching TRBD2. This clonotype was obtained from a female patient aged 50-59 years who received an allogeneic stem cell transplant from an unrelated donor, was CMV-positive, and had chronic GVHD only. The graft donor may be the source of some T cells. The CDR3 bases are TGTGCCAGCTCACTCACTAGCGGGAGTTTGGGAGATACGCAGTATTTT. Translating gives CASSLTSGSLGDTQYF. The variable domain in full, completed from reference TRBV18 and TRBJ2-3, reads NAGVMQNPRHLVRRRGQEARLRCSPMKGHSHVYWYRQLPEEGLKFMVYLQKENIIDESGMPKERFSAEFPKEGPSILRIQQVVRGDSAAYFCASSLTSGSLGDTQYFGPGTRLTVL.